The 12 T cell receptor beta chains below all came from one sample that was sequenced in a study of T cell responses to AZD1222 COVID-19 vaccine. Here immunoSEQ multiplex PCR was the method, and the copy in TCRdb shows in-frame clones only, minus some. Of around 130,000 clones in the sample, roughly 87% were seen once. The sequencing here drew on peripheral blood, taken 28 days after the second AZD1222 dose. Source of these receptors: an adult who received the AZD1222 COVID-19 vaccine.

The chain employs TRBV7-2 and TRBJ2-7; possibly TRBD1 for D (6 bases). The CDR3 loop spans 15 amino acids. Trimming cost V 1 base and J 2 bases, with 12 bases left between them. Germline assignment: CDR1 SGHTA and CDR2 FQGNSA. CDR3 DNA sequence: TGTGCCAGCAGCTTAGTGGGGCGACAGGCCTACGAGCAGTACTTC. The encoded protein is CASSLVGRQAYEQYF.

The V and J genes are TRBV30 and TRBJ1-6; TRBD1 might be the D (5 bases). The length of the CDR3 is 14 residues. Trimming took off 5 bases at V and 2 bases at J, with 10 bases between the two ends. The V gene's germline CDR1 is GTSNPN and CDR2 SVGIG (reference sequence). The CDR3 spells CAWDSGPYNSPLHF. DNA of the CDR3: TGTGCCTGGGATTCGGGACCCTATAATTCACCCCTCCACTTT.

This clone was counted a few times. This chain links TRBV5-1 with TRBJ2-2, with 10 bases aligning to TRBD2. The V gene end was trimmed by 2 bases and the J gene end by 7 bases; junction bases not matched to a gene: 8. Germline V gene lookup returns CDR1 SGHRS and CDR2 YFSETQ. The CDR3 contains 16 residues. CDR3 in DNA: TGCGCCAGCAGCTTCCTAGCGGGAGAATTCGACGGGGAGCTGTTTTTT. As protein: CASSFLAGEFDGELFF.

V is TRBV4-1 and J is TRBJ1-2, with TRBD1 as a possible D gene (6 bases). The germline CDR1 and CDR2 sequences are MGHRA and YSYEKL. Trimming stripped 2 bases from V and 5 bases from J, with 12 bases between. The CDR3 runs 14 residues. The CDR3, as DNA: TGCGCCAGCAGCCAACCCGGGACAAGGTATGGCTACACCTTC. Protein: CASSQPGTRYGYTF.

This rearrangement joins TRBV30 to TRBJ2-5; 12 nucleotides match TRBD2. The length of the CDR3 is 14 residues. Germline V gene lookup returns CDR1 GTSNPN and CDR2 SVGIG (reference sequence). V shed 2 bases and J 6 bases; nucleotides not matched to a gene: 4. The CDR3 loop reads CAWSPGLAGQTQYF. As DNA, the CDR3 is TGTGCCTGGAGTCCCGGACTAGCGGGGCAGACCCAGTACTTC.

The rearrangement links TRBV28 to TRBJ2-3; D could derive from TRBD1 or TRBD2 (5 bases each). This CDR3 contains 11 residues. Between the trimmed V and J ends, which lost 7 bases and 6 bases, there was a span of 8 bases. Germline loops: CDR1 MDHEN, CDR2 SYDVKM. CDR3 residues: CASNWGDTQYF. The DNA for the CDR3 is TGTGCCAGCAACTGGGGGGATACGCAGTATTTT.

This clone was found a few times. This chain connects TRBV5-5 to TRBJ2-7, with D possibly matching TRBD1 (5 bases). Germline V CDR1 and CDR2: SGHKS, YYEKEE (reference sequence). The CDR3 totals 13 residues. The V gene lost 0 bases and the J gene lost 10 bases, with 14 bases spanning the gap. CDR3 region: CASSLGQLLEQYF. Here the CDR3 DNA reads TGTGCCAGCAGCTTGGGACAGCTTTTAGAACAGTACTTC.

The rearrangement joins TRBV5-4 to TRBJ2-1; no firm D call. This CDR3 has 15 residues. Germline CDR1 is SGHNT and CDR2 is YYREEE (reference sequence). V was trimmed by 0 bases and J by 8 bases, leaving 15 bases between them. CDR3 in DNA: TGTGCCAGCAGCTTGGGCCTGCCCCCCGAAGATGAGCAGTTCTTC. As protein: CASSLGLPPEDEQFF.

The rearrangement uses TRBV5-6 and TRBJ2-1; 9 nucleotides agree with TRBD2. The CDR3 is made up of 15 amino acids. Germline V gene lookup returns CDR1 SGHDT and CDR2 YYEEEE. The junction had 9 bases not matched to a gene; V was cut back by 3 bases and J by 8 bases. This chain's CDR3 is CASSSLTSGVHEQFF. DNA of the CDR3: TGTGCCAGCAGCTCCCTGACTAGCGGTGTCCATGAGCAGTTCTTC.

The rearrangement links TRBV6-5 to TRBJ2-7; D possibly corresponds to TRBD1 (5 bases). Trimming left V 7 bases short and J 0 bases short, with 16 bases between. This CDR3 comprises 15 residues. Germline V gene sequence: CDR1 MNHEY, CDR2 SVGAGI. The DNA of the CDR3 is TGTGCCAGCACCCCCTTCCAGGGATTCTCCTACGAGCAGTACTTC. Translated: CASTPFQGFSYEQYF.

The chain couples TRBV10-2 to TRBJ2-2; D unclear. This CDR3 contains 13 residues. Trimming took off 6 bases at V and 7 bases at J, with 12 bases between the two ends. Germline assignment: CDR1 WSHSY and CDR2 SAAADI. The CDR3 sequence is CASRMPDYGELFF. The CDR3, as DNA: TGCGCCAGCAGGATGCCAGATTACGGGGAGCTGTTTTTT.

The V gene is TRBV10-3, the J gene TRBJ1-5, with unresolved D. CDR3 length equals 13 residues. CDR1 is ENHRY and CDR2 is SYGVKD in the germline V gene. V was clipped by 9 bases and J by 1 base, with 10 bases between them. CDR3 coding DNA: TGTGCCATTGCGAGGGAAAGCAATCAGCCCCAGCATTTT. As protein: CAIARESNQPQHF.